What follows are 10 T cell receptor beta chains derived from one specimen sequenced in a study of T cell responses to AZD1222 COVID-19 vaccine. The data were produced by immunoSEQ multiplex PCR, yet TCRdb's version contains in-frame clones alone and is incomplete. Among roughly 140,000 clones, 82% were seen once, and the ten largest hold around 4.3%. The starting material was peripheral blood, obtained on day 0 of MenACWY control vaccination. These receptors were taken from an adult in good health.

For the CDR3, the DNA is TGTGCCAGCAGTGCTTTGTCTACTGGGGCCAACGTCCTGACTTTC. This translates into CASSALSTGANVLTF. The V gene is TRBV6-4, the J gene TRBJ2-6, with D uncertain. The CDR3 sequence is 15 residues long. V dropped 4 bases and J dropped 2 bases, with 9 bases sitting between them. The germline V gene has CDR1 MRHNA and CDR2 SNTAGT.

The rearrangement links TRBV5-1 to TRBJ2-1; tentatively, D is TRBD2 (6 bases). V lost 4 bases and J 8 bases, leaving 22 bases between the germline ends. CDR1 SGHRS and CDR2 YFSETQ come from the germline V gene. This CDR3 is 16 amino acids long. The CDR3 region has the DNA TGCGCCAGCAGCCGGTCTGGGGGGTCCCTAGGGGATGAGCAGTTCTTC. Translating gives CASSRSGGSLGDEQFF.

CDR3 DNA: TGTGCCAGCAGTGCCCTAGCGGGGGGCACAGATACGCAGTATTTT. This gives the protein CASSALAGGTDTQYF. This rearrangement joins TRBV25-1 to TRBJ2-3; 10 bases fit TRBD2. Germline CDR1 reads MGHDK; CDR2 reads SYGVNS. V lost 4 bases to trimming and J lost 1 base; unmatched junction nucleotides: 2. The CDR3 spans 15 residues. Supplemented by reference TRBV25-1 and TRBJ2-3, the full variable domain reads EADIYQTPRYLVIGTGKKITLECSQTMGHDKMYWYQQDPGMELHLIHYSYGVNSTEKGDLSSESTVSRIRTEHFPLTLESARPSHTSQYLCASSALAGGTDTQYFGPGTRLTVL.

The chain has TRBV5-6 and TRBJ1-3; D gene ambiguous. CDR3 length: 14 residues. V lost 5 bases, J lost 3 bases, and 12 bases lay in between. Per germline, CDR1 SGHDT and CDR2 YYEEEE. This chain's CDR3 is CASRSWGDGNTIYF. CDR3 coding DNA: TGTGCCAGCAGATCGTGGGGAGATGGAAACACCATATATTTT.

The V and J genes are TRBV2 and TRBJ1-5; no clear D gene. V was trimmed by 1 base and J by 4 bases, leaving 11 bases between them. The CDR3 totals 15 residues. CDR1 and CDR2 (germline): SNHLY, FYNNEI. The CDR3 sequence: CASSEEGVSNQPQHF. The CDR3 nucleotides read TGTGCCAGCAGTGAAGAGGGAGTTTCGAATCAGCCCCAGCATTTT.

The CDR3 here is CASSNPDRVVGEKLFF. Written as DNA, the CDR3 is TGTGCCAGCAGTAACCCCGACAGGGTAGTTGGGGAAAAACTGTTTTTT. The chain employs TRBV2 and TRBJ1-4; 7 bases fit TRBD1. CDR1 is SNHLY and CDR2 is FYNNEI in the germline V gene. The CDR3 consists of 16 residues. Trimming took 5 bases from V and 8 from J; bases not matched to a gene: 14.

CDR3 coding DNA: TGTGCCAGCAGTGAAGGTGGACTTTTGTCCCTCCACTTT. It yields the protein CASSEGGLLSLHF. This chain connects TRBV6-1 to TRBJ1-6; D remains ambiguous. CDR3 length equals 13 residues. V was clipped by 1 base and J by 14 bases, with 12 bases between them. Per the germline V gene, CDR1 is MNHNS and CDR2 is SASEGT.

The rearrangement links TRBV6-5 to TRBJ2-2; D is unclear. The CDR3 consists of 13 residues. Germline V gene lookup returns CDR1 MNHEY and CDR2 SVGAGI. V dropped 2 bases and J dropped 5 bases, with 6 bases sitting between them. The CDR3 spells CASSYRVTGELFF. The CDR3 DNA follows: TGTGCCAGCAGTTACAGGGTGACCGGGGAGCTGTTTTTT.

A few counts support this clone. This chain links TRBV2 with TRBJ2-5; D may be TRBD2 (5 bases). Germline CDR1 SNHLY, CDR2 FYNNEI. V gave up 4 bases and J gave up 5 bases, with 14 bases separating them. CDR3 length: 14 amino acids. The DNA for the CDR3 is TGTGCCAGCAGTGGTCAGTTGCGCGGGGAGACCCAGTACTTC. Protein product: CASSGQLRGETQYF. The complete variable domain, with remaining parts taken from reference TRBV2 and TRBJ2-5, reads EPEVTQTPSHQVTQMGQEVILRCVPISNHLYFYWYRQILGQKVEFLVSFYNNEISEKSEIFDDQFSVERPDGSNFTLKIRSTKLEDSAMYFCASSGQLRGETQYFGPGTRLLVL.

V is TRBV2 and J is TRBJ1-6, with D possibly being TRBD1 (6 bases). CDR1 is SNHLY, CDR2 FYNNEI, per germline. This CDR3 is 13 amino acids long. V shed 6 bases and J shed 8 bases, with 11 bases lying between them. CDR3 in amino acids: CASRDRGYSPLHF. CDR3 sequence (DNA): TGTGCCAGCAGGGACAGAGGCTATTCACCCCTCCACTTT.